Described below is a single T cell receptor beta chain sequence and its context. The antigen this receptor binds is unknown. No qualities accompany the bases; no much larger clone lies one base away. This specimen comes from a study of human T cells and chemical hapten exposure (dated by TCRdb to the early 2020s). With respect to the entire study: For sensitization, 2% DPC in acetone was applied to a roughly 2 cm by roughly 2 cm area of upper inner arm skin. Throughout the approximately 24-week study period, patients were also given weekly therapeutic DPC doses on the scalp. Patch testing was performed on the upper back with Finn chambers containing 0.01% DPC, and the patch tests were scored after 6 days according to International Contact Dermatitis Research Group standards. The patient cohort, mostly female, included alopecia areata with under or over 50% scalp involvement, alopecia totalis and alopecia universalis. The libraries were sequenced as a pool, and the TCR yield per sample differed mostly because of small variations in library volumes within the pool. Peripheral blood TCR repertoire changes were tracked in vivo in alopecia patients during primary and secondary sensitization to the hapten diphenylcyclopropenone (DPC). Blood samples were taken from patients before sensitization (week 0) and then at 2, 6 and about 24 weeks after DPC sensitization. Blood for TCR sequencing was provided by twenty-nine alopecia patients at one to four time points (pre-sensitization, 2, 6 and 24 weeks). Summary of the overall study and its limitations: Patch test score correlated positively with the number of PT1 expanded TCRs, reaching significance at thresholds 8, 16 and 32 but not at 4. Alopecia, a presumed autoimmune disease, was present in all patients, so the immune response of the patients might differ from that of healthy individuals. DPC sensitization did not change the number of TCRs with a frequency above 1 in 1000, and there was no evidence of changes in global repertoire structure. Significantly more large CDR3 similarity clusters were formed by expanded TCRs than by pre-sensitization or healthy control sets, consistent with antigen-driven responses. Repeated subsampling changed both the strength of the expansion versus patch-test correlation and the threshold at which that correlation became significant.

The time point label on this specimen signifies: patch test 3, about 24 weeks after DPC sensitization. Per the publication, the treatment or condition label means: therapeutic diphenylcyclopropenone sensitization with weekly scalp DPC. Blood at each patch-test visit was drawn before the patch test was applied. Patients were eligible if aged 18 to 70, diagnosed with alopecia and judged suitable for DPC therapy, and pregnant patients were excluded. Total RNA was isolated from unfractionated whole blood collected in Tempus Blood RNA tubes. The CDR3 starts with the cysteine, ends with the phenylalanine, and has 13 residues. The CDR3 DNA has 39 bases and is translated from base 1. The germline V and J ends show losses of 5 bases and 8 bases respectively, and no gene match explains 5 bases of the junction. CDR1 and CDR2 are read off the germline V gene (reference sequence) as SGHAT and FQDESV. Libraries were built with RACE. Data came from a NextSeq 500. During library preparation, unique molecular identifiers were attached to individual cDNA molecules so that TCRs could be counted in a quantitative, reproducible way. Each blood RNA sample was used to sequence both TCR alpha and TCR beta chains. The study's processing was this. The median number of TCRs per sample was approximately 96,000, ranging from about 20,000 to 700,000. The Decombinator software suite was used to annotate V, J and CDR3 in the TCR reads. To make PS versus PT1 abundance plots, every sample was subsampled to the same number of TCRs (28,000). TCRs were defined as expanded if absent before sensitization and observed at least eight times at the 2-week time point. TCRdb took the public reads, trimmed them with fastp at Q25, ran MiXCR for clone calling and kept in-frame beta chains. Every distinct CDR3 protein forms one entry, paired with its most common genes and DNA. These V and J calls derive from TCRdb rather than the authors' analysis. For this sample the table gives roughly 50,000 distinct CDR3 sequences, of which approximately 9.9% were detected only once. The top ten clonotypes cover 16% of the sample.

Recombination connected TRBV11-1 to TRBJ2-1; the central 8 bases match TRBD1. The sequencing here drew on whole blood, taken in connection with sensitization to the hapten diphenylcyclopropenone (DPC). The TCR comes from a woman in her 40s with alopecia areata. Some clones in this sample may be carry-over from other donors' samples. The CDR3 sequence is CASSADRVHEQFF. The nucleotide sequence is given as TGTGCCAGCAGCGCGGACAGGGTCCATGAGCAGTTCTTC. Supplemented by the reference TRBV11-1 and TRBJ2-1 proteins around the CDR3, the complete variable domain is EAEVAQSPRYKITEKSQAVAFWCDPISGHATLYWYRQILGQGPELLVQFQDESVVDDSQLPKDRFSAERLKGVDSTLKIQPAELGDSAMYLCASSADRVHEQFFGPGTRLTVL.